This TCR beta chain was obtained from a study of cytomegalovirus exposure and HLA in healthy donors. Study details: The same platform was used for the 90 to 150 validation repertoires as for the approximately 610 first-cohort repertoires, as reported in a later analysis. Points from the study as a whole: In the roughly 120 validation repertoires, a later analysis found that first-cohort TCR clusters tended to co-occur. Cytomegalovirus association was listed for 164 TCR beta chains.

Repertoires were generated with immunoSEQ multiplex PCR, while TCRdb's copy carries only in-frame clones and drops some. The top ten hold approximately 0.69% of the sample, which has approximately 82,000 clones, over 85% seen once. The donors were members of the validation cohort, which comprised 90 to 150 subjects and was separate from the first cohort of several hundred subjects. Trimming took off 4 bases at V and 5 bases at J, with 9 bases between the two ends. Germline CDR1 MNHEY, CDR2 SVGAGI. The CDR3 is 13 amino acids. With respect to this clone: Its antigen is unidentified.

Sequences were obtained from PBMCs. The source is a woman between 18 and 30 years old in good health and CMV-seronegative. The chain joins TRBV6-5 to TRBJ2-1, with D uncertain. CDR3 DNA: TGTGCCAGCAGTTCAGAAAACCACAATGAGCAGTTCTTC. Translated: CASSSENHNEQFF.